This TCR beta chain is drawn from a study of blood T cell repertoires in COVID-19. Assay used: immunoSEQ multiplex PCR; TCRdb lists only in-frame clones, some missing. The sample holds a few hundred thousand clones, approximately 83% seen once. This CDR3 contains 11 residues. CDR1 and CDR2 from the germline V gene are LGHNA and YNFKEQ. V shed 4 bases and J shed 9 bases, with 7 bases lying between them. Enrolled through a virtual design, the participants were between 18 and 89 years of age and came from about two dozen US areas. This TCR derives from a man aged 50-59 years who had recovered from COVID-19. The chain employs TRBV4-2 and TRBJ2-1; D possibly corresponds to TRBD1 (5 bases). Sequencing used PBMCs or T cells enriched from blood (not recorded which). The DNA of the CDR3 is TGTGCCAGCAGCCGGGGCGGTGAGCAGTTCTTC. Translated, it gives CASSRGGEQFF.